This T cell receptor (beta chain) was sequenced in a study of cytomegalovirus exposure and HLA in healthy donors (dated by TCRdb to 2017 to 2019). General notes on the study: According to an earlier analysis of a few hundred of the donors, some 170 million T cells yielded over 100 million unique TCR beta sequences and 276 Gb of sequence data. To decide whether each TCR beta V gene segment behaved as functional or pseudogenic, an earlier analysis of some 540 of the donors relied on high-throughput TCR beta sequencing. Donor age, sex, ethnicity and CMV serostatus were compiled alongside the repertoire data. Typing coverage differed by locus: A, B, C, DRB1 and DQB1 were typed in about 620-640 donors, DQA1 in 522, DPA1 in some 600, and DPB1 in just under 480. Among around 400 genotyped donors of the cohort, an average of around 240,000 unique TCR beta nucleotide sequences was sequenced per donor, of which approximately 19% were non-productive. A later analysis re-analyzed previously published TCR beta repertoires from 600 to 850 donors and added high-resolution HLA genotyping to study TCR occurrence patterns. The genetic ancestry cluster associated with self-reported Caucasian donors included 81% of the 398 genotyped donors. Class I and class II HLA loci were covered by the typing at four-digit resolution. A separate validation cohort of approximately 130 different subjects was used in addition to the roughly 670-subject first cohort. A handful of DR-DQ haplotypes were handled as single units for association and clustering because linkage in the cohort was strong. The study profiled the T cell repertoires of about 640 subjects by immunosequencing and related them to cytomegalovirus serostatus. Rather than drawing on any new phenotypic data, the later analysis identified candidate immune exposures from TCR beta sequences and the way those sequences occurred across donors. The aim of the study was to test whether cataloging public T cell receptors could identify signatures of past pathogen exposure. To predict cytomegalovirus infection status, the study brought together high-throughput TCR immunosequencing, statistical association of individual TCRs with disease status, and machine learning. Genome-wide SNP genotypes for about 55% of the roughly 670 donors were used in a later genetic analysis, which treated that subset as a discovery cohort. All discovery cohort repertoires had been generated using a single sequencing platform. Roughly 300 gigabases of sequencing data and about 92 million unique TCR sequences made up an early release that covered several hundred HLA-typed donors. What the research found in general, with its limitations: In a later analysis, several top co-occurrence clusters were reported to appear linked to parvovirus B19, influenza, CMV and Epstein-Barr virus. In vitro tests confirmed that a few of the cytomegalovirus-associated TCR beta chains recognize cytomegalovirus antigens. Because counts were too low, around 18 rarely observed V segments, including chromosome 9 orphons, were left out of the earlier analysis of about 620 of the donors. Compared with equally common non-associated chains, HLA-associated TCR beta chains in a later analysis were more clonally expanded and had lower generation probabilities. Correlated functional status among segregating V segments might reflect linkage disequilibrium, but an unknown experimental factor could not be ruled out. According to a later analysis, TCR association rates differed among HLA loci, with DRB1 alleles showing the most associated TCRs and HLA-C alleles showing the fewest. A later analysis associated 16,951 TCR beta sequences with specific HLA alleles at a false discovery rate of 0.05. In a later genetic analysis, a missense DCLRE1C variant was associated with V-gene and J-gene trimming of TCR beta chains, and the association was replicated in an independent cohort. The authors suggested that the approach could potentially be generalized to other disease states and immunological phenotypes. A later genetic analysis reported fewer N-insertions in productive TCRs among donors in an Asian-associated ancestry cluster than the roughly 700-donor mean. Most TCR sequences were seen in very few donors, while some public TCRs were found in many individuals. A total of fewer than 200 TCR beta chains were listed by the study as associated with cytomegalovirus. In an earlier analysis of 500 to 650 of the donors, most TCR beta V segments appeared in productive rearrangements about 87% or about 30% of the time, broadly matching IMGT annotations. Presence/absence analyses assumed roughly uniform sequencing depth across donors, an assumption that may not hold. In this cohort, only TCR beta chains were sequenced, and detectable features were limited by the absence of alpha or paired-chain data. Assigning TCR associations to individual alleles was difficult when HLA alleles, especially DR and DQ, strongly co-occurred. According to a later analysis, most CMV-associated TCR beta chains appeared to be HLA-restricted, and the HLA associations seemed to be driven largely by CMV exposure. Because HLA typing was unavailable for some donors at each locus, only the typed subset was used in association tests. A group of highly shared sequence variants was considered likely to be a technical artifact of the sequencing pipeline. For the cohort, immune exposure information was limited to CMV serostatus. A further reported finding was that TCR beta sequences accurately predicted the HLA-A and HLA-B alleles for most subjects in the first cohort. The classifier was reported to diagnose cytomegalovirus status with high specificity and sensitivity in both the original cohort and the validation cohort.

The cohort comprised hundreds of healthy bone marrow donors. At the time of sampling, all cohort members were nominally healthy, though unrecorded immune exposures were likely present. The donor tested CMV seropositive, placing the donor among the 250 to 300 seropositive members of the cohort. Each donor provided a peripheral blood sample, and peripheral blood mononuclear cells were used for TCR beta sequencing. The Qiagen DNeasy Blood Extraction Kit was used to extract genomic DNA from the blood cell samples. The library was generated by the immunoSEQ multiplex PCR assay. A mixture of 60 forward primers for TCR Vbeta segments and 13 reverse primers for TCR Jbeta segments was used in the multiplex PCR. The CDR3 region of rearranged TCR beta genes was amplified from genomic DNA by a multiplex PCR assay. The amplified TCR beta libraries were sequenced on the Illumina HiSeq System as 87-base-pair reads. As for how the authors treated the data: A later analysis counted some 74 million unique TCR beta chains across the 670 or so repertoires, and 10 million to 11 million of these chains were shared by at least two donors. To remove PCR and sequencing errors, raw reads were error-corrected and collapsed into unique sequences using a nearest-neighbor algorithm that merged closely related sequences. To assign V, D and J gene segments, CDR3 sequences were aligned to IMGT reference sequences. For a sequence to be retained, a match of at least six nucleotides was required to both a V gene segment and a J gene segment. A rearrangement was called productive if the CDR3 had no stop codons and remained in frame with V and J, and every other rearrangement was called non-productive. Following IMGT convention, CDR3 was defined as the stretch from the second conserved V-encoded cysteine to the conserved J-encoded phenylalanine. The earlier analysis of more than 450 of the donors excluded sequences that lacked an unambiguous match to a single V gene segment. In an earlier analysis of several hundred of the donors, V segments were called functional above 56.7% productive rearrangements and were called segregating when the between-donor standard deviation exceeded 5%. A statistical classification framework was developed to diagnose cytomegalovirus status using the catalog of TCR beta chain sequences. In a later analysis, TCR nucleotide sequences were compared against IMGT/GENE-DB human TR gene sequences so that V and J genes could be assigned. The TCRdist pipeline was used in a later analysis to assign CDR3 sequences and most-parsimonious VDJ recombination scenarios. A later analysis defined each TCR beta chain by its CDR3 amino acid sequence plus V-gene family, and excluded reads lacking a unique V-gene family. In a later analysis, 450 to 600 highly shared, low-generation-probability nucleotide sequences were removed to address suspected cross-contamination and a sequencing artifact. A later analysis calculated a clonal expansion index for each public chain from normalized within-repertoire ranks of inferred template counts. A later analysis computed generation probabilities with a VDJ recombination model fitted to out-of-frame rearrangements, and checked the results against IGoR. In a later analysis, hypergeometric tests were used to score TCR-TCR, TCR-HLA and TCR-CMV co-occurrence, with a repertoire-size bias correction applied to TCR pairs. To estimate false discovery rates, a later analysis permuted the HLA or CMV assignments 20 times. In a later analysis, co-occurring TCRs were grouped with DBSCAN, and TCRdist sequence similarity was added when clustering was performed within HLA-allele-positive subsets. For co-occurrence clustering, repertoires with fewer than 30,000 or more than 120,000 public chains were excluded, along with about five repertoires with anomalous nucleotide sharing. Here the immuneACCESS table is served through TCRdb, limited to in-frame sequences with V and J called. Missing clones are a known gap in these copies; in checked studies unresolved V genes cover under half, and the rest lacks a known reason. The DNA gave D and trimming, while V, J and clone size come from that table. The sample data list 100,000 to 150,000 clones, and approximately 69% of these were observed just once. The top ten constitute around 6.6% of the sample.

This clone was seen more than once but under ten times. Which antigen it targets is not known. Per-nucleotide qualities are absent, and no much larger clonotype sits a single base away. Input material: PBMCs. This sequence was found in a middle-aged man in good health and CMV-seropositive.

For the CDR3, the sequence is CASSLGGKNTEAFF. The bases are TGTGCCAGCTCACTAGGGGGTAAAAACACTGAAGCTTTCTTT. The chain employs TRBV18 and TRBJ1-1, with a weak D call of TRBD1 (6 bases match). The CDR3, cysteine through phenylalanine, is 14 amino acids long. Only the CDR3 DNA stays, 42 bases, in frame from base 1. CDR1 and CDR2, looked up from the germline V gene, are KGHSH and LQKENI. V drops 4 bases and J drops 2 bases, leaving 11 bases in between. The variable domain in full, with residues beyond the CDR3 obtained from the reference TRBV18 and TRBJ1-1 genes, is NAGVMQNPRHLVRRRGQEARLRCSPMKGHSHVYWYRQLPEEGLKFMVYLQKENIIDESGMPKERFSAEFPKEGPSILRIQQVVRGDSAAYFCASSLGGKNTEAFFGQGTRLTVV.